These 9 T cell receptor beta chains share one sample of origin, sequenced in a study of tumor-infiltrating lymphocytes in primary liver carcinoma. Scientists recovered RNA and DNA together from roughly 20-30 mg of unsorted bulk tissue. With 500 ng total RNA as template and a constant-region primer, TCR beta cDNA was made. A slightly modified ARM-PCR protocol with three nested multiplex PCR rounds produced these TCR beta libraries. In the first two PCR rounds, TRBV1-TRBV30 forward primers were paired with a C-beta reverse primer, and each round lasted 10 cycles. TCRdb ran MiXCR on the multiplex PCR reads and lists one entry per CDR3 protein. The data contain tens of thousands of distinct CDR3 sequences, 55% to 85% of them singletons. Sequencing was done on a sample of liver tumor tissue from sampling region 1. Specified subset: tumor region T1, superior pole. These TCRs come from a middle-aged man with primary liver carcinoma and hepatitis B virus infection.

About this clonotype: This likely comes from a read error, as the CDR3 has no conserved phenylalanine or tryptophan at its end. The chain combines TRBV5-1 with TRBJ2-5, with a tentative D call TRBD1 (5 bases). The germline V gene has CDR1 SGHRS and CDR2 YFSETQ. The CDR3 covers 15 residues. Written as DNA, the CDR3 is TGTGCCAGCAGCTTGGCCCAGGGAAGACAAGAGACCCAGTACGTC. Its protein is CASSLAQGRQETQYV.

A word on this clonotype: The germline gene is not matched at one end of the junction; a read error may be the cause. The rearrangement links TRBV12-3 or TRBV12-4 to TRBJ2-1; no firm D call. There are 12 residues in the CDR3. The CDR3 loop is CTSSLTRNEQLF. The DNA of the CDR3 is TGTACCAGCAGCCTTACAAGGAATGAGCAGCTCTTC.

This clonotype showed up many times. This CDR3 is CAISPTGLEGGYGYTF. CDR3 in DNA: TGTGCCATCAGCCCCACCGGGCTCGAGGGCGGTTATGGCTACACCTTC. J is TRBJ1-2 and V is TRBV10-3; D uncertain. Germline values: CDR1 ENHRY, CDR2 SYGVKD. The CDR3 length is 16 residues. V gave up 6 bases and J gave up 5 bases, with 22 bases separating them.

As for this clonotype: The missing conserved phenylalanine or tryptophan at the end of this CDR3 makes a read error likely. The chain carries TRBV7-8 and TRBJ2-7; 11 bases are shared with TRBD1. The CDR3 is made up of 15 amino acids. Germline V gene lookup returns CDR1 SGHVS and CDR2 FQNEAQ. The CDR3 DNA reads as TGTGTCAGCAGCTCGGGACAGGGGGTTCAGTACGAGCAGTACTAC. It codes for CVSSSGQGVQYEQYY.

For this clonotype: A junction end diverges from the germline sequence, so it may reflect a read error. The rearrangement joins TRBV4-2 to TRBJ1-6, with D possibly matching TRBD1 (5 bases). Germline loops: CDR1 LGHNA, CDR2 YNFKEQ. The CDR3 is 15 amino acids. Here the CDR3 DNA reads TGTGCCAGCAGCCGCGGCAGGGACGGCCGCTCACGCCTCCACTTT. Translating it yields CASSRGRDGRSRLHF.

With regard to this clonotype: A junction boundary mismatches the germline segment, possibly from a read error. V gene TRBV10-1 combines with J gene TRBJ2-1, with 8 positions matching TRBD1. The CDR3 has 13 amino acids. Per germline, CDR1 WNHNN and CDR2 SYGVQD (reference sequence). The CDR3 coding sequence is TGCGCCAGTAGTGGACAGGGCCACAATGAGCAGTTCTTC. Its translation: CASSGQGHNEQFF.

In the case of this clonotype: The junction departs from germline at one end; a sequencing error may be responsible. The chain combines TRBV6-5 with TRBJ1-1; tentatively, D is TRBD1 (5 bases). The germline V gene has CDR1 MNHEY and CDR2 SVGAGI. The CDR3 runs to 14 residues. CDR3 region: CGSSLGRANTEAFF. CDR3 bases: TGTGGCAGCAGCTTGGGGCGAGCGAACACTGAAGCTTTCTTT.

In the case of this clonotype: No conserved phenylalanine or tryptophan ends this CDR3, so it is likely a read error. J is TRBJ2-2 and V is TRBV4-1, with 10 bases that match TRBD2. Per the germline V gene, CDR1 is MGHRA and CDR2 is YSYEKL. The CDR3 has 15 amino acids. The CDR3 spells CARSLAGDDTGELFS. DNA of the CDR3: TGCGCCCGCAGTCTAGCGGGGGATGACACCGGGGAGCTGTTTTCT.

For this clonotype: The conserved closing phenylalanine or tryptophan is absent in this CDR3, likely reflecting a read error. The chain joins TRBV6-6 to TRBJ2-7; perhaps TRBD1 as D (6 bases). CDR3 size: 14 residues. In germline, CDR1 is MNHNY, CDR2 SVGAGI (reference sequence). Trimming removed 8 bases from V and 7 bases from J, with 21 bases in between. The CDR3 region is CASARQEIIQEQYI. The CDR3 region has the DNA TGTGCCAGCGCCCGACAGGAAATAATCCAAGAGCAGTACATC.